One and the same sample provided the 7 T cell receptor beta chains below, sequenced in a study of blood T cells in healthy people across ages. A second PCR, run for about 6 to 12 cycles, used a sample-barcoded 5' primer plus a J-beta primer mix. TCRdb reprocessed the 5' RACE reads via MiXCR and lists one record per CDR3 protein. The sample has about 770,000 distinct CDR3 sequences; approximately 48% are singletons. Source material: blood. These TCRs come from a man aged 55 to 70 in good health.

This rearrangement joins TRBV6-2 or TRBV6-3 to TRBJ2-4; unclear D gene. The last part of the DNA fits TRBJ2-7 better; the J call may be wrong. The CDR3 consists of 14 residues. The germline V gene has CDR1 MNHEY and CDR2 SVGEGT. CDR3 region: CASSYAVMPYEQYF. The CDR3 region has the DNA TGTGCCAGCAGTTACGCAGTAATGCCCTACGAGCAGTACTTC.

This sequence joins TRBV7-2 and TRBJ2-5; D might be TRBD1 or TRBD2, each matching 5 bases. Trimming stripped 5 bases from V and 11 bases from J, with 24 bases between. The V gene's germline CDR1 is SGHTA and CDR2 FQGNSA. This CDR3 contains 15 residues. CDR3 sequence (DNA): TGTGCCAGCAGCCCATCGGGCCAGGGACCCGCAGGGCAGTACTTC. Its translation is CASSPSGQGPAGQYF.

V and J are TRBV7-2 and TRBJ1-1, with 9 bases matching TRBD1. The length of the CDR3 is 14 residues. V gave up 4 bases and J gave up 4 bases; unmatched junction bases: 4. CDR1 is SGHTA and CDR2 is FQGNSA in the germline V gene. The CDR3, as DNA: TGTGCCAGCAGCTCGAACAGGGGGCGCACTGAAGCTTTCTTT. Protein product: CASSSNRGRTEAFF.

This clonotype was seen just once. V is TRBV30 and J is TRBJ1-6; D gene uncertain. The CDR3 sequence is 15 residues long. V lost 5 bases, J lost 5 bases, and 16 bases lay in between. CDR1 GTSNPN and CDR2 SVGIG come from the germline V gene (reference sequence). CDR3 sequence (DNA): TGTGCCTGGGATTACACCGGGAACGATAATTCACCCCTCCACTTT. Encoded protein: CAWDYTGNDNSPLHF.

This clonotype was recorded at least ten times. The V and J genes are TRBV28 and TRBJ2-7, with a tentative D call TRBD1 (6 bases). There are 13 residues in the CDR3. Germline CDR1 MDHEN, CDR2 SYDVKM. V was cut by 5 bases and J by 2 bases, with 10 bases left in between. The CDR3 region is CASSEDSTYEQYF. In nucleotides, the CDR3 is TGTGCCAGCAGTGAGGACAGTACCTACGAGCAGTACTTC. Using reference TRBV28 and TRBJ2-7 for the parts outside the CDR3, the full variable domain is DVKVTQSSRYLVKRTGEKVFLECVQDMDHENMFWYRQDPGLGLRLIYFSYDVKMKEKGDIPEGYSVSREKKERFSLILESASTNQTSMYLCASSEDSTYEQYFGPGTRLTVT.

This clonotype was seen only a few times. J is TRBJ2-5 and V is TRBV10-3; D may be TRBD1 or TRBD2 (6 bases each). The CDR3 is 13 residues long. Germline CDR1 reads ENHRY; CDR2 reads SYGVKD. Between the trimmed V and J ends, which lost 6 bases and 5 bases, there was a span of 13 bases. The CDR3 nucleotides read TGTGCCATCAGGGGGGGCCCTACGGAGACCCAGTACTTC. It is translated as CAIRGGPTETQYF.

The chain employs TRBV29-1 and TRBJ1-2; D unresolved. The CDR3 runs 12 residues. Trimming cost V 4 bases and J 2 bases, with 8 bases left between them. Germline assignment: CDR1 SQVTM and CDR2 ANQGSEA. The CDR3 sequence: CSVAAGNYGYTF. The CDR3 DNA follows: TGCAGCGTTGCAGCGGGAAACTATGGCTACACCTTC.